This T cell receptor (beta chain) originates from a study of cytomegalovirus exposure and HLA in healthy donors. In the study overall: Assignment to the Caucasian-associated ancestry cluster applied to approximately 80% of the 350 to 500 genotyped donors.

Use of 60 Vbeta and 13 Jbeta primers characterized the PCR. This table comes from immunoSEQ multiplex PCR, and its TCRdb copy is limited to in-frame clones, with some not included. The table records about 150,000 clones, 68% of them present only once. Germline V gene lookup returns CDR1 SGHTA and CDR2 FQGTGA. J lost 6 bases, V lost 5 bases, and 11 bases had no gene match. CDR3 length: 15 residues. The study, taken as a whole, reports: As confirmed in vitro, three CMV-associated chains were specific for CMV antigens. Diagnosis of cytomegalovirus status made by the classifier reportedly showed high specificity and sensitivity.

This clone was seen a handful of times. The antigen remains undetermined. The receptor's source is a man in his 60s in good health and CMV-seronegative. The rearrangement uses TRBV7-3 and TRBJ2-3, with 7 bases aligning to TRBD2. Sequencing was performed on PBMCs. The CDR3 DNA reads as TGTGCCAGCAGCCACCAGCGGGGTGAATCGGATACGCAGTATTTT. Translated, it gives CASSHQRGESDTQYF.